Detailed here is one T cell receptor beta chain. With random hexamers, 0.5 to 1 ug RNA was reverse transcribed. Amplification of TCR beta CDR3 across 54 Vbeta and 13 Jbeta was performed with immunoSEQ multiplex PCR. A single record per CDR3 protein comes from TCRdb applying MiXCR to the immunoSEQ multiplex PCR reads. The table includes some 190,000 distinct CDR3 sequences, approximately 94% detected once. CD8+ and CD4+ T cells from blood underwent TCR beta sequencing. Control patients had untreated stable or active relapsing-remitting multiple sclerosis by revised McDonald criteria. TEMRA cells were FACS-enriched, and CD8+ and CD4+ T cells were isolated negatively. These data are taken from a study of CD8 T cells in Susac syndrome. The clonotype comes from a human donor with multiple sclerosis. The material sequenced was CD4+ T cells from PBMCs.

The chain's CDR3 is CASSLPEGGSLYEQYF. CDR3 nucleotide sequence: TGTGCCAGCAGTCTTCCGGAGGGGGGATCCCTCTACGAGCAGTACTTC. The chain combines TRBV28 with TRBJ2-7; either TRBD1 or TRBD2 may fit D (6 bases each). Germline loops: CDR1 MDHEN, CDR2 SYDVKM. With 5 bases removed from V and 3 bases from J, the gap between germline ends came to 20 bases. CDR3 length: 16 residues. Together with reference TRBV28 and TRBJ2-7, the CDR3 gives the full variable domain: DVKVTQSSRYLVKRTGEKVFLECVQDMDHENMFWYRQDPGLGLRLIYFSYDVKMKEKGDIPEGYSVSREKKERFSLILESASTNQTSMYLCASSLPEGGSLYEQYFGPGTRLTVT.